The 11 T cell receptor beta chains below come from one sample, sequenced in a study of T cell repertoires in cytomegalovirus infection. TCRdb re-analysed the reads in MiXCR, keeping a single row per CDR3 protein. Counted here are 55,000 to 85,000 distinct CDR3 sequences, more than 3% occurring once; the ten biggest clones make up roughly a fifth. Sequencing used PBMCs. These receptors came from a human donor in good health (CMV status not recorded). Some clones in this sample may be carry-over from other donors' samples.

This clonotype was seen repeatedly, ten times or more. The chain combines TRBV6-8 with TRBJ1-2; D is perhaps TRBD1 (6 bases). Germline assignment: CDR1 MNHGY and CDR2 SAAAGT. V lost 1 base and J 0 bases, leaving 9 bases between the germline ends. This CDR3 is built from 15 residues. CDR3: CASSYFGQPNYGYTF. In DNA, the CDR3 is TGTGCCAGCAGTTACTTTGGACAGCCTAACTATGGCTACACCTTC.

This clonotype was seen at least ten times. The J gene is TRBJ2-7, the V gene TRBV7-2, with 8 bases identical to TRBD2. Germline CDR1 is SGHTA and CDR2 is FQGNSA. V dropped 6 bases and J dropped 2; count of bases not matched to a gene: 6. This CDR3 spans 14 amino acids. CDR3: CASRRLASTYEQYF. In DNA, the CDR3 is TGTGCCAGCAGAAGACTAGCGTCTACCTACGAGCAGTACTTC.

In this sample, this clonotype turned up many times. The V and J genes are TRBV4-3 and TRBJ2-7; 8 bases fit TRBD1. Germline assignment: CDR1 LGHNA and CDR2 YSLEER. The CDR3 runs 14 residues. V was pared by 4 bases and J by 0 bases, with 2 bases of the junction left unmatched. CDR3 loop: CASSPGQGSYEQYF. Here the CDR3 DNA reads TGCGCCAGCAGCCCCGGACAGGGCTCCTACGAGCAGTACTTC.

This clonotype showed up many times. The CDR3 nucleotides read TGTGCCAGCACCCTATTGACGAACTCCTACGAGCAGTACTTC. It specifies CASTLLTNSYEQYF. The chain carries TRBV7-2 and TRBJ2-7; D not certain. Germline values: CDR1 SGHTA, CDR2 FQGNSA. V shed 7 bases and J shed 0 bases, with 13 bases lying between them. The CDR3 has 14 residues.

The sample holds many counts of this clonotype. The chain recombines TRBV10-3 with TRBJ2-5, with 14 bases fitting TRBD2. The CDR3 extends over 18 amino acids. The V gene end was trimmed by 0 bases and the J gene end by 1 base; junction bases not matched to a gene: 4. Germline V CDR1 and CDR2: ENHRY, SYGVKD. In DNA form, the CDR3 reads TGTGCCATCAGTGAGTCGCCGACTAGCGGGAGGGCCCAAGAGACCCAGTACTTC. Amino acids: CAISESPTSGRAQETQYF.

The table lists this clonotype with many counts. The chain links TRBV20-1 to TRBJ2-3, with TRBD2 identical over 10 bases. V shed 7 bases, J shed 5 bases, and the junction held 3 bases outside the gene matches. The CDR3 runs to 12 residues. Germline values: CDR1 DFQATT, CDR2 SNEGSKA (reference sequence). DNA of the CDR3: TGCAGTGGAAAGCGGGAGGGAGATACGCAGTATTTT. Protein product: CSGKREGDTQYF.

This clonotype was counted ten times or more. V and J are TRBV12-3 or TRBV12-4 and TRBJ2-1, with unresolved D. Trimming left V 5 bases short and J 15 bases short, with 23 bases between. The CDR3 is 14 residues long. CDR3 coding DNA: TGTGCCAGCAGTCTAACCGGGTCCCAAGGCCCACTGTTCTTC. It codes for CASSLTGSQGPLFF.

Ten or more counts support this clonotype. The rearrangement uses TRBV7-2 and TRBJ1-5, with D uncertain. V lost 2 bases and J 0 bases, leaving 8 bases between the germline ends. This CDR3 comprises 15 residues. CDR1 and CDR2 from the germline V gene are SGHTA and FQGNSA. The CDR3 sequence: CASSLILDSNQPQHF. The DNA of the CDR3 is TGTGCCAGCAGCTTAATTCTAGATAGCAATCAGCCCCAGCATTTT.

This clonotype was seen at least ten times. The J gene is TRBJ2-5, the V gene TRBV7-2; maybe TRBD2 (6 bases). CDR1 and CDR2 from the germline V gene are SGHTA and FQGNSA. Trimming stripped 5 bases from V and 2 bases from J, with 18 bases between. The CDR3 is 16 residues long. CDR3 in DNA: TGTGCCAGCAGCCCAACTCGTGGAGGGGTACAAGAGACCCAGTACTTC. It encodes CASSPTRGGVQETQYF.

This clonotype has at least ten counts. The chain uses TRBV7-2 and TRBJ2-1, with TRBD2 matching 8 bases. Germline V gene data show CDR1 as SGHTA and CDR2 as FQGNSA. CDR3 length: 15 amino acids. J was trimmed by 5 bases and V by 1 base; bases with no gene match: 4. CDR3 coding DNA: TGTGCCAGCAGCTTAGTAGGCGGGGGGAACAATGAGCAGTTCTTC. Translating gives CASSLVGGGNNEQFF.

This clonotype has a count of ten or more. J is TRBJ2-7 and V is TRBV10-3, with 9 bases fitting TRBD2. CDR3 size: 12 residues. J gave up 5 bases and V 8 bases, and 4 bases lay outside the gene matches. Looked up from germline, CDR1 is ENHRY and CDR2 is SYGVKD. In DNA form, the CDR3 reads TGTGCCATCTCGCGGGAGGGGAACGAGCAGTACGTC. Its translation is CAISREGNEQYV.